Each of the 4 T cell receptor beta chains below was sequenced from the same sample in a study of OX40 agonist ivuxolimab in advanced cancers. Sequencing used immunoSEQ multiplex PCR; TCRdb keeps in-frame clones, though not all of them. The sample lists roughly 20,000 clones; 70% to 80% were seen once. The sample in question was CD4+ or CD8+ T cells sorted from blood, obtained in a trial of the OX40 agonist ivuxolimab. These receptors all stem from an adult with an advanced solid tumor such as melanoma, head and neck, liver or kidney cancer.

The J gene is TRBJ2-7, the V gene TRBV9; no clear D gene. In germline, CDR1 is SGDLS, CDR2 YYNGEE. The CDR3 has 14 amino acids. Trimming took off 0 bases at V and 5 bases at J, with 12 bases between the two ends. The CDR3 loop is CASSVGVTGDEQYF. The CDR3 DNA reads as TGTGCCAGCAGCGTAGGGGTAACGGGCGACGAGCAGTACTTC.

The chain links TRBV9 to TRBJ2-3, with D possibly being TRBD2 (6 bases). The V and J ends lost 8 bases and 8 bases respectively, with 9 bases between them. Germline V gives CDR1 SGDLS, CDR2 YYNGEE. The CDR3 is made up of 10 amino acids. The DNA of the CDR3 is TGTGCCAGTTCGGGGGTTACGCAGTATTTT. Translating it yields CASSGVTQYF.

The CDR3 protein is CASRPIQDSYEQYF. DNA for the CDR3: TGTGCCAGCAGACCGATACAGGACTCCTACGAGCAGTACTTC. V usage is TRBV7-9 and J usage is TRBJ2-7, with D perhaps matching TRBD1 (5 bases). The length of the CDR3 is 14 residues. V shed 6 bases and J shed 0 bases, with 12 bases lying between them. The germline V gene encodes CDR1 SEHNR and CDR2 FQNEAQ (reference sequence).

The chain carries TRBV25-1 and TRBJ1-2; D uncertain. The CDR3 length is 11 residues. Germline lookup yields CDR1 MGHDK and CDR2 SYGVNS. V was clipped by 6 bases and J by 8 bases, with 10 bases between them. This CDR3 reads CASRNSWGYTF. DNA of the CDR3: TGTGCCAGCAGAAACTCGTGGGGCTACACCTTC.